This T cell receptor (beta chain) was sequenced during a study of CD8+ T cells in alopecia areata. Study outcomes and limitations: TCR sharing across patients was less clear than in mice, possibly HLA-related.

Germline V gene data show CDR1 as SNHLY and CDR2 as FYNNEI. The CDR3 is 15 residues long. V trimming: 4 bases; J trimming: 2 bases; junction bases outside the gene matches: 1. The sample's treatment: oral pan-JAK inhibitor, 5-10 mg twice daily. Note on this clone: Antigen unknown.

Reverse transcribed after extraction, RNA yielded cDNA as the sequencing template. Generated by immunoSEQ multiplex PCR, the TCRdb table keeps only in-frame clones and is missing some. Seen here are 200,000 to 250,000 clones, 64% observed once, and the top ten hold about 4.2%. V usage is TRBV2 and J usage is TRBJ2-3; 12 nucleotides agree with TRBD2. The source was CD4+ T cells sorted from blood, collected at week 4, from a patient treated with tofacitinib. The sequence derives from a human donor with alopecia areata. CDR3 sequence: CASSGLAGVTDTQYF. CDR3 sequence (DNA): TGTGCCAGCAGTGGACTAGCGGGAGTCACAGATACGCAGTATTTT.